Below are 10 T cell receptor beta chains sequenced from a single sample in a study of memory CD4+ T cells and cytomegalovirus serostatus. Only in-frame clones appear in the TCRdb table, and some are missing; sequencing was by immunoSEQ multiplex PCR. The sample shows around 60,000 clones, around 82% of them seen only once. The sort gate was single viable CD3+CD4+CD8-CD45RO+ cells for memory CD4+ T cells. The sequencing input was memory CD4+ T cells from blood. The receptor source for this set is an adult in good health and CMV-seronegative. Some clones in this sample may be carry-over from other donors' samples.

The table lists this clone with a count of one. The chain links TRBV28 to TRBJ1-2, with a tentative D call TRBD1 (6 bases). Germline values: CDR1 MDHEN, CDR2 SYDVKM. This CDR3 has 13 residues. V lost 6 bases and J lost 4, with 12 bases in between. The DNA of the CDR3 is TGTGCCAGCAGCAGGGGACCGGTCTATGGCTACACCTTC. It codes for CASSRGPVYGYTF.

V and J are TRBV12-5 and TRBJ2-2; the D is unclear. The CDR3 is 16 amino acids. V lost 5 bases and J lost 3, with 16 bases in between. Germline V lookup: CDR1 LGHNT, CDR2 FRNRAP. The CDR3 loop reads CASGLGLVKDTGELFF. The CDR3 region has the DNA TGTGCTAGTGGTCTGGGCCTTGTGAAGGACACCGGGGAGCTGTTTTTT.

This rearrangement joins TRBV7-2 to TRBJ2-7; D is possibly TRBD1 (6 bases). Germline values: CDR1 SGHTA, CDR2 FQGNSA. CDR3 length equals 19 residues. The V end was cut by 5 bases, the J end by 3 bases, with 29 bases between. The CDR3, as DNA: TGTGCCAGCAGCCCGACGGGACAAGGGGGTAAGGTTGGGAGCTACGAGCAGTACTTC. This sequence encodes CASSPTGQGGKVGSYEQYF.

The chain joins TRBV7-9 to TRBJ2-1; 8 nucleotides align to TRBD2. Germline trimming cut 3 bases from V and 3 bases from J; bases unmatched to any gene: 10. The germline gives CDR1 SEHNR, CDR2 FQNEAQ (reference sequence). The CDR3 covers 17 residues. The CDR3 sequence is CASSFVPGLDYYNEQFF. For the CDR3, the DNA is TGTGCCAGCAGCTTCGTACCGGGACTAGACTACTACAATGAGCAGTTCTTC.

CDR3 bases: TGTGCCAGCAGCCCGGACACCTACCCCACCGGGGAGCTGTTTTTT. Residues: CASSPDTYPTGELFF. This rearrangement joins TRBV5-4 to TRBJ2-2, with a possible D match to TRBD1 (5 bases). CDR3 length: 15 amino acids. Germline V gives CDR1 SGHNT, CDR2 YYREEE (reference sequence). Trimming shortened V by 4 bases and J by 4 bases, and 14 bases separated the two germline ends.

For this clone: This may be a read error: a much more frequent sequence differs by one nucleotide. Within the sample, other DNA sequences also encode this same CDR3. The chain recombines TRBV7-9 with TRBJ2-7; 7 bases are shared with TRBD1. Germline CDR1 and CDR2: SEHNR and FQNEAQ (reference sequence). V was pared by 5 bases and J by 5 bases, with 3 bases of the junction left unmatched. The CDR3 spans 12 residues. CDR3 sequence (DNA): TGTGCCAGCAGCGAAACAGGGGACGAGCAGTACTTC. Translation: CASSETGDEQYF.

This clone was observed a handful of times. The chain is built from TRBV7-8 and TRBJ1-2, with 8 nucleotides matching TRBD1. This CDR3 has 15 amino acids. V gave up 5 bases and J gave up 1 base; unmatched junction bases: 6. CDR1 SGHVS and CDR2 FQNEAQ come from the germline V gene. The CDR3 loop is CASSRTGSSNYGYTF. CDR3 DNA sequence: TGTGCCAGCAGCAGGACAGGGTCGAGTAACTATGGCTACACCTTC.

The rearrangement uses TRBV5-1 and TRBJ2-7, with TRBD1 matching over 10 bases. Germline CDR1 is SGHRS and CDR2 is YFSETQ. This CDR3 spans 15 amino acids. The trim removed 4 bases at V and 0 bases at J, leaving 4 bases unmatched. This CDR3 is CASSARDRGSYEQYF. The DNA of the CDR3 is TGCGCCAGCAGCGCCCGGGACAGGGGCTCCTACGAGCAGTACTTC.

This chain uses TRBV5-1 with TRBJ2-1; 7 nucleotides agree with TRBD2. The V gene end was trimmed by 4 bases and the J gene end by 0 bases; junction bases not matched to a gene: 4. Germline assignment: CDR1 SGHRS and CDR2 YFSETQ. CDR3 length: 15 amino acids. The CDR3 nucleotides are TGCGCCAGCAGCCCGGGGGGTAGCTCCTACAATGAGCAGTTCTTC. It encodes CASSPGGSSYNEQFF.

The CDR3 spells CASSDIDRGSGANVLTF. The CDR3 region has the DNA TGTGCCAGCAGTGACATAGACAGGGGCTCTGGGGCCAACGTCCTGACTTTC. This chain joins TRBV6-1 and TRBJ2-6; 8 bases align to TRBD1. V dropped 3 bases and J dropped 0; count of bases not matched to a gene: 4. Germline CDR1 and CDR2: MNHNS and SASEGT. CDR3 length equals 17 residues.